The clone carrying this T cell receptor (beta chain) was observed at least ten times. Its antigen remains unknown. MiXCR, run by TCRdb on the reads, gives a single entry per CDR3 protein. Seen here are around 500,000 distinct CDR3 sequences, 42% observed once, and the top ten hold about 45%. These data are taken from a study of T cell repertoires in cytomegalovirus infection. Overall study context: CMV epitopes used comprised recently identified HLA-C-restricted ones and well-studied HLA-B-restricted ones.

Germline CDR1 and CDR2: SGHVS and FNYEAQ. This CDR3 is built from 13 residues. V lost 5 bases and J lost 6; bases outside the gene matches: 6. Study-wide results and limits: CMV-specific HLA-C-restricted TCR beta clonotypes dominated the ex vivo response. Totalled public TCR beta family frequency picked out people who carried CMV plus the relevant HLA.

Sample: cultured PBMCs, taken from culture after CMV antigen stimulation. The chain has TRBV7-6 and TRBJ2-7; 8 bases agree with TRBD1. The receptor's source is a human donor in good health (CMV status not recorded). Some clones in this sample may be carry-over from other donors' samples. The CDR3 region is CASSQGQGGEQYF. In DNA, the CDR3 is TGTGCCAGCAGCCAAGGACAGGGTGGCGAGCAGTACTTC. Full variable domain (remainder filled in from reference TRBV7-6 and TRBJ2-7): GAGVSQSPRYKVTKRGQDVALRCDPISGHVSLYWYRQALGQGPEFLTYFNYEAQQDKSGLPNDRFSAERPEGSISTLTIQRTEQRDSAMYRCASSQGQGGEQYFGPGTRLTVT.